Below, one T cell receptor beta chain is given with its context. The V gene's germline CDR1 is PRHDT and CDR2 FYEKMQ (reference sequence). V dropped 7 bases and J dropped 0; count of bases not matched to a gene: 7. The CDR3 has 17 residues. In the original workflow: Researchers report that nucleated cell counts were estimated from reference gene primer amplification. Assay: immunoSEQ multiplex PCR; the TCRdb copy retains only in-frame clones and omits some. V, J and clone size derive from that table, while D and trimming were established from the DNA sequence. The repertoire holds about 210,000 clones, with around 88% as singletons. This entry is derived from a study of blood T cell repertoires in COVID-19. As for the study in general: From T cells, B-cell-depleted T cells, or PBMCs came the material, which was cDNA or gDNA.

The TCR was taken from a man in his fifties with active or convalescent COVID-19. The J gene is TRBJ2-6, the V gene TRBV13, with 9 bases identical to TRBD1. Sequencing was performed on peripheral blood. DNA of the CDR3: TGTGCCAGCACCGATGGACAGGGGAGCTCTGGGGCCAACGTCCTGACTTTC. Protein sequence: CASTDGQGSSGANVLTF.